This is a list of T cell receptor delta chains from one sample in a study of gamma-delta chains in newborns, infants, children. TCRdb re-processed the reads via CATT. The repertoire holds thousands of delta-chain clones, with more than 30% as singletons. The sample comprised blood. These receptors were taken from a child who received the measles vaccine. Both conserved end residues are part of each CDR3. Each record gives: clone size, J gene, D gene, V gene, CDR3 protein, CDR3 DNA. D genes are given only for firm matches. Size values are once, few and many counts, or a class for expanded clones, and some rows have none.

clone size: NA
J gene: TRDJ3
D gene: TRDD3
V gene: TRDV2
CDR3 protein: CACDTGLGILGEEDWDTRQMFF
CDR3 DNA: TGTGCCTGTGACACCGGTCTGGGTATACTGGGGGAGGAAGACTGGGACACCCGACAGATGTTTTTC

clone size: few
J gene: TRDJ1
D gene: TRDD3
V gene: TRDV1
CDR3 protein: CALGERPYWGIRGYTDKLIF
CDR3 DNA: TGTGCTCTTGGGGAACGCCCGTACTGGGGGATACGTGGGTACACCGATAAACTCATCTTT

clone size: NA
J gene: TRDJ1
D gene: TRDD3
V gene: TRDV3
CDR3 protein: CAFRACFRVGIPYDTDKLIF
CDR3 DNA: TGTGCCTTTAGAGCTTGTTTCCGCGTTGGGATACCATACGACACCGATAAACTCATCTTT

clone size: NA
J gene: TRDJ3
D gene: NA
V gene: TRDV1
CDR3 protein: CALGERLRGRVRSWDTRQMFF
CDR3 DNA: TGTGCTCTTGGGGAACGTCTCCGTGGGCGCGTCCGCTCCTGGGACACCCGACAGATGTTTTTC

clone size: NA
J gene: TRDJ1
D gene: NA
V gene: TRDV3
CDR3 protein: CAFRPSYWGTLSYTDKLIF
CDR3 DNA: TGTGCCTTCCGGCCTTCCTACTGGGGGACCCTCTCGTACACCGATAAACTCATCTTT

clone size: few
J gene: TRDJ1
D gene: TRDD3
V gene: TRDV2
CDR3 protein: CACDKSGPWGTLKYTDKLIF
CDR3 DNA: TGTGCCTGTGACAAGAGTGGGCCCTGGGGGACCTTAAAGTACACCGATAAACTCATCTTT

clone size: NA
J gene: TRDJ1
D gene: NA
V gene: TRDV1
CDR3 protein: CALGALPSFFWGYRTEYTDKLIF
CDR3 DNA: TGTGCTCTTGGGGCCTTACCTTCCTTCTTCTGGGGATACCGAACAGAGTACACCGATAAACTCATCTTT

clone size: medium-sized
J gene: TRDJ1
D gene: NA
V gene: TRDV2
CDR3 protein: CACDTLMSYTDKLIF
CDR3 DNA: TGTGCCTGTGACACTTTAATGTCGTACACCGATAAACTCATCTTT

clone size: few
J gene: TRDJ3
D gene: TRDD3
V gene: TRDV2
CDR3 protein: CACDTGGYDSWDTRQMFF
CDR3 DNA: TGTGCCTGTGACACCGGGGGATACGACTCCTGGGACACCCGACAGATGTTTTTC

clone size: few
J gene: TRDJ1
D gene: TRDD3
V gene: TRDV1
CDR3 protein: CALGEPSLDWGVDKLIF
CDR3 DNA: TGTGCTCTTGGGGAACCCTCCCTTGACTGGGGTGTCGATAAACTCATCTTT

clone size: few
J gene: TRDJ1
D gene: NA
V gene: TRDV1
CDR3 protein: CALGEGGGADKLIF
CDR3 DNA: TGTGCTCTTGGGGAAGGGGGGGGAGCCGATAAACTCATCTTT

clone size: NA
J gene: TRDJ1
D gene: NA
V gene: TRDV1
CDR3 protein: CALGPSPSVVLGFTDKLIF
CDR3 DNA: TGTGCTCTTGGGCCCTCCCCTTCCGTCGTACTGGGGTTCACCGATAAACTCATCTTT

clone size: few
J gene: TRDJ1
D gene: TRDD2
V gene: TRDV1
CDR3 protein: CALGELHPFLRYPSPNLIF
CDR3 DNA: TGTGCTCTTGGGGAGCTACACCCCTTCCTACGGTACCCCTCCCCTAACTTGATCTTT

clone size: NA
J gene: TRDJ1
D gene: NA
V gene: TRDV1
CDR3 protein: CALGELQALDKLIF
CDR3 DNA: TGTGCTCTTGGGGAACTGCAGGCCCTCGATAAACTCATCTTT

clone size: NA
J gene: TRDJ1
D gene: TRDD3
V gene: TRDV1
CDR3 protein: CALGDSLGIRDTDKLIF
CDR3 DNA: TGTGCTCTTGGGGATTCCCTAGGGATACGCGACACCGATAAACTCATCTTT

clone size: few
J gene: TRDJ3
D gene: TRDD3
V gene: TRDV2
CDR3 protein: CACDKVLGDSSWDTRQMFF
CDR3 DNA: TGTGCCTGTGACAAAGTACTGGGGGATAGCTCCTGGGACACCCGACAGATGTTTTTC

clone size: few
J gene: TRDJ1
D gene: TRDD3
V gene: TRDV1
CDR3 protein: CALGGIIPPAYWGATDKLIF
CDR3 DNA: TGTGCTCTTGGAGGAATCATTCCTCCGGCCTACTGGGGTGCCACCGATAAACTCATCTTT

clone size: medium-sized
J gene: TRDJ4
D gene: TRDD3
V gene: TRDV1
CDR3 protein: CALGELFTGGGGPLIF
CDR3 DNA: TGTGCTCTTGGGGAACTGTTTACGGGTGGGGGAGGACCCCTGATCTTT

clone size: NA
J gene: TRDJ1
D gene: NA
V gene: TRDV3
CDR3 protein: CAFRVGPYTDKLIF
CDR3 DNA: TGTGCCTTTAGGGTCGGCCCGTACACCGATAAACTCATCTTT

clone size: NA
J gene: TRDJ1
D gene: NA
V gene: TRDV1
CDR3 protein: CALGELERGDLRGLIF
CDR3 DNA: TGTGCTCTTGGGGAACTGGAAAGAGGAGATTTACGGGGACTCATCTTT

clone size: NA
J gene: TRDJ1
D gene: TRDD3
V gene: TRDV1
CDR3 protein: CALGKGYLGGPAYTDKLIF
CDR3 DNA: TGTGCTCTTGGGAAGGGTTACCTTGGGGGACCCGCGTACACCGATAAACTCATCTTT

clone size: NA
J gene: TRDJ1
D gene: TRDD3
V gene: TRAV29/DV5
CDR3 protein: CAASLTGVYPERVKLIF
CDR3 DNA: TGTGCAGCAAGCCTTACTGGGGTTTACCCCGAGCGCGTTAAACTCATCTTT

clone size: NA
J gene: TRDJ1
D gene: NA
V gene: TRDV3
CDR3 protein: CAFRGARGSTDKLIF
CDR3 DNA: TGTGCCTTTAGGGGGGCGCGGGGATCCACCGATAAACTCATCTTT

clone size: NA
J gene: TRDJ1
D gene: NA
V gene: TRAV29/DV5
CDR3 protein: CSVLLRSKREGPEGVTCYTDKLIF
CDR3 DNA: NA

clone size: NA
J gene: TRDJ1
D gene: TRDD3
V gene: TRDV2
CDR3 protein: CACDVLGDTGYTDKLIF
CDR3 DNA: TGTGCCTGTGACGTACTGGGGGATACGGGCTACACCGATAAACTCATCTTT

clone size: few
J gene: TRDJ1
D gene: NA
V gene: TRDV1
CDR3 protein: CALGESLAIVGMVWTDKLIF
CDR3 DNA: TGTGCTCTTGGGGAAAGCCTAGCCATTGTGGGGATGGTGTGGACCGATAAACTCATCTTT

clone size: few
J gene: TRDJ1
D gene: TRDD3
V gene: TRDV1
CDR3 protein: CALGENWGHKLIF
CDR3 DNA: TGTGCTCTTGGGGAGAACTGGGGGCACAAACTCATCTTT

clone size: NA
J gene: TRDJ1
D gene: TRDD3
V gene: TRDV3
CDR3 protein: CAFRDTGGYGDKLIF
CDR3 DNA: TGTGCCTTTCGGGATACTGGGGGATATGGCGATAAACTCATCTTT

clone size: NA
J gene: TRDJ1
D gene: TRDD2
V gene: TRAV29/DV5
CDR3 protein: CAASVLFTFLRWGWELYTDKLIF
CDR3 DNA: TGTGCAGCAAGCGTCCTCTTCACCTTCCTACGCTGGGGATGGGAACTGTACACCGATAAACTCATCTTT

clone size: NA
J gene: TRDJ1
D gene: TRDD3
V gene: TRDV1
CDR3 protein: CALGEFRPNGDTRTFTDKLIF
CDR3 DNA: TGTGCTCTTGGGGAATTTCGGCCAAACGGGGATACTCGGACGTTCACCGATAAACTCATCTTT

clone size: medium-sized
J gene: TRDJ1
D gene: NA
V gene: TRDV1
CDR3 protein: CALGDKSYPLLNGQLIF
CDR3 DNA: TGTGCTCTTGGGGATAAGTCCTACCCCCTCTTGAATGGACAACTCATCTTT

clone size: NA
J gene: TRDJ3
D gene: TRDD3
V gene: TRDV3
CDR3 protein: CAFYLWGPSSWDTRQMFF
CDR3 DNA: TGTGCCTTTTACCTCTGGGGGCCGAGCTCCTGGGACACCCGACAGATGTTTTTC

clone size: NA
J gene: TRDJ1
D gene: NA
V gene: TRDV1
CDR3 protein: CALGELLPFTDKLIF
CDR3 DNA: TGTGCTCTTGGGGAACTCCTTCCGTTCACCGATAAACTCATCTTT

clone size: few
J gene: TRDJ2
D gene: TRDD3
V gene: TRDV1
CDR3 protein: CALGDSYDFPRKVLGAPALTAQLFF
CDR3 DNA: TGTGCTCTTGGGGACTCCTACGACTTCCCTCGTAAGGTACTGGGGGCCCCAGCTTTGACAGCACAACTCTTCTTT

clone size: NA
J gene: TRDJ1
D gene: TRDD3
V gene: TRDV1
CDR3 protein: CALGELVIIPELGDRDTDKLIF
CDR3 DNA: TGTGCTCTTGGGGAACTAGTGATAATACCGGAGCTGGGGGATCGGGACACCGATAAACTCATCTTT

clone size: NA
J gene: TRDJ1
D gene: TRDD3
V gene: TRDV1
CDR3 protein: CALGERNLRGDTSTDKLIF
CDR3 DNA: TGTGCTCTTGGGGAAAGGAATTTAAGGGGGGATACGAGCACCGATAAACTCATCTTT